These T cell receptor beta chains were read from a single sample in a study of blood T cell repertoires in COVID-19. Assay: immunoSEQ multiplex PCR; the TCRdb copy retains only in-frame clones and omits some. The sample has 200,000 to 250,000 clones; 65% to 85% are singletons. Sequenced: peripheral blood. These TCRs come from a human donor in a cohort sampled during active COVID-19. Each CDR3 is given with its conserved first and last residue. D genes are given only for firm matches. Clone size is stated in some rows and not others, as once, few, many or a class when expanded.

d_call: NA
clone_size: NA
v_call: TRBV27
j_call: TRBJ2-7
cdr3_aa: CASSPLREQYF
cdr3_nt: TGTGCCAGCAGCCCCCTTCGCGAGCAGTACTTC

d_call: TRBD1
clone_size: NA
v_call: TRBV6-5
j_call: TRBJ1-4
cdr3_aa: CASSSGQGEMDEKLFF
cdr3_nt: TGTGCCAGCAGTTCCGGACAGGGGGAGATGGATGAAAAACTGTTTTTT

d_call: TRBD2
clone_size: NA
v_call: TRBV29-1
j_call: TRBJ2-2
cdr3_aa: CSVDMGLAGGTGELFF
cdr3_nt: TGCAGCGTTGACATGGGACTAGCGGGGGGAACCGGGGAGCTGTTTTTT

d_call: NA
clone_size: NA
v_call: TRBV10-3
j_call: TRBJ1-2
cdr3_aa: CAISEAGRGLYGYTF
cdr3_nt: TGTGCCATCAGTGAAGCAGGACGAGGACTTTATGGCTACACCTTC

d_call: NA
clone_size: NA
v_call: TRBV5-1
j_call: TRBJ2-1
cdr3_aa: CASSLSAADNEQFF
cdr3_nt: TGCGCCAGCAGCTTGTCAGCGGCTGACAATGAGCAGTTCTTC

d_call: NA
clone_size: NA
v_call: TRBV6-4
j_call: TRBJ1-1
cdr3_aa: CASSTDSFRSEAFF
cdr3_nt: TGTGCCAGCAGTACTGACAGTTTTCGGTCTGAAGCTTTCTTT

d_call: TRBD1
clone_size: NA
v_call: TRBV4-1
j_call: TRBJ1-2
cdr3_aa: CASSSGTASNYGYTF
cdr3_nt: TGCGCCAGCAGTTCCGGGACAGCTTCTAACTATGGCTACACCTTC

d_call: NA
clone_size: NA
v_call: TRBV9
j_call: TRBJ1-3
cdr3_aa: CASSVDPRPGNTIYF
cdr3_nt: TGTGCCAGCAGCGTAGATCCCAGGCCTGGAAACACCATATATTTT

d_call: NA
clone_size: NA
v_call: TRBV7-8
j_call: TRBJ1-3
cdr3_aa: CASSEQGIGNTIYF
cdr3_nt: TGTGCCAGCAGCGAGCAGGGGATTGGAAACACCATATATTTT

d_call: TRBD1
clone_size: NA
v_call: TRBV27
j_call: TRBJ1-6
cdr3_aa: CASSFLRTGGVNSPLHF
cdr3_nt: TGTGCCAGCAGTTTCCTTCGGACAGGGGGTGTTAATTCACCCCTCCACTTT

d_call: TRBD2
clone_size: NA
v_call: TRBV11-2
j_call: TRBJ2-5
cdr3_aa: CASSGERGGYQETQYF
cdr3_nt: TGTGCCAGCAGCGGTGAGCGGGGGGGGTACCAAGAGACCCAGTACTTC

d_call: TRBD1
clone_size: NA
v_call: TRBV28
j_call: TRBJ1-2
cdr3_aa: CASSTPTGGSGYTF
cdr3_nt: TGTGCCAGCAGTACACCGACAGGGGGATCTGGCTACACCTTC

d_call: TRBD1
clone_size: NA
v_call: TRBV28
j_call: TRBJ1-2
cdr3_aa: CASSITGGHNNYGYTF
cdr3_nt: TGTGCCAGCAGTATCACAGGGGGCCATAATAACTATGGCTACACCTTC

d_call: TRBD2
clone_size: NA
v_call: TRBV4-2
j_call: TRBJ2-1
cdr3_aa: CASSQDRTSGNQFF
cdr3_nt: TGTGCCAGCAGCCAAGATAGAACTAGCGGGAATCAGTTCTTC

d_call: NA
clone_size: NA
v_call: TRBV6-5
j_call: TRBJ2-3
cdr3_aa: CASSYLRGGGTDTQYF
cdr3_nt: TGTGCCAGCAGTTACCTCCGGGGCGGGGGCACAGATACGCAGTATTTT

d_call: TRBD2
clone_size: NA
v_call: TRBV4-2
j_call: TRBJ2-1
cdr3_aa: CASSPASGGLNEQFF
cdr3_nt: TGTGCCAGCAGCCCTGCTAGCGGGGGGCTGAATGAGCAGTTCTTC

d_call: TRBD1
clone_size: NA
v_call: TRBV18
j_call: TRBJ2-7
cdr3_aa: CASSRGTGPFLYEQYF
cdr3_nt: TGTGCCAGCTCACGGGGGACAGGACCTTTCTTGTACGAGCAGTACTTC

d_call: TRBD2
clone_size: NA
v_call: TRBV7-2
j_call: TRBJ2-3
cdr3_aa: CASSLTSGSYTQYF
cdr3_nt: TGTGCCAGCAGCTTGACTAGCGGGAGTTATACGCAGTATTTT

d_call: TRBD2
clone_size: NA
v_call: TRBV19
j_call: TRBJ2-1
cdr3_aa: CASSIRPRASGRGNEQFF
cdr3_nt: TGTGCCAGTAGTATCAGACCGAGGGCTAGCGGGAGGGGCAATGAGCAGTTCTTC

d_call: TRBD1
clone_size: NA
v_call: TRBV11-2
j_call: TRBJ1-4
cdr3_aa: CASSLVGTGAEKLFF
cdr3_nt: TGTGCCAGCAGCTTAGTAGGGACAGGGGCTGAAAAACTGTTTTTT

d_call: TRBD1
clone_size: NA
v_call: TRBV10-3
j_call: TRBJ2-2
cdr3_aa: CAIKSWGQGATGELFF
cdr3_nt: TGTGCCATCAAGTCGTGGGGACAGGGGGCCACCGGGGAGCTGTTTTTT

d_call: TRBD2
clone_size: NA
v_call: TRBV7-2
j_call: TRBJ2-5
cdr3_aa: CASSLFSGGAETQYF
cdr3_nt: TGTGCCAGCAGCTTATTTAGCGGGGGGGCGGAGACCCAGTACTTC

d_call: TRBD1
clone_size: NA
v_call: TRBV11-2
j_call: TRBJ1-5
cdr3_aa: CASSSGQAGPQHF
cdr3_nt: TGTGCCAGCAGCTCAGGACAGGCTGGGCCCCAGCATTTT

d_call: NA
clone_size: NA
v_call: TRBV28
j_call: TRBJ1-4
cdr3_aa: CASSPPGRSNEKLFF
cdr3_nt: TGTGCCAGCAGTCCCCCCGGGAGGTCGAATGAAAAACTGTTTTTT

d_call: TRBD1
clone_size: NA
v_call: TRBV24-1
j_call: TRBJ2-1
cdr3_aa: CATSDLGTGYNEQFF
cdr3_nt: TGTGCCACCAGTGATTTGGGGACAGGGTACAATGAGCAGTTCTTC

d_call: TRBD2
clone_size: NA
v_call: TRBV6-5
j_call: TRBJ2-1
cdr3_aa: CASATSGSGEGEQFF
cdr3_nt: TGTGCCAGCGCGACTAGCGGGAGTGGGGAGGGTGAGCAGTTCTTC

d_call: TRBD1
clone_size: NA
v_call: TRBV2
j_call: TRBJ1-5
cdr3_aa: CASSDPFRQGNQPQHF
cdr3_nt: TGTGCCAGCAGTGATCCCTTTCGACAGGGTAATCAGCCCCAGCATTTT

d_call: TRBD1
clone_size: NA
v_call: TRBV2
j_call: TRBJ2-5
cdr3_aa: CASLGTGRETQYF
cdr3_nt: TGTGCCAGCCTTGGGACAGGGAGGGAGACCCAGTACTTC

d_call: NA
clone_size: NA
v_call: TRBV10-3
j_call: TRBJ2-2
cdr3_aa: CAISRKEDTGELFF
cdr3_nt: TGTGCCATCTCGAGAAAGGAGGACACCGGGGAGCTGTTTTTT

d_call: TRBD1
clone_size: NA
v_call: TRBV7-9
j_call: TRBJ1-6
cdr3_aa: CASSSTGTGGDNSPLHF
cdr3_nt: TGTGCCAGTAGCTCTACCGGGACAGGGGGCGATAATTCACCCCTCCACTTT

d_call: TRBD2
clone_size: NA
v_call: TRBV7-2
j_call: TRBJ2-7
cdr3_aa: CASSPSGGAYEQYF
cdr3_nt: TGTGCCAGCAGCCCAAGCGGGGGGGCCTACGAGCAGTACTTC

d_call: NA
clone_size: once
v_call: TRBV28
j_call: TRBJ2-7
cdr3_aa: CASSWAREPSSYEQYF
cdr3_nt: TGTGCCAGCAGTTGGGCCCGGGAACCCTCCTCCTACGAGCAGTACTTC

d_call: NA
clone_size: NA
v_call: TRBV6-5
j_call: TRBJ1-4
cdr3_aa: CASSYDSQIEKLFF
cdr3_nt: TGTGCCAGCAGTTATGACAGCCAGATTGAAAAACTGTTTTTT

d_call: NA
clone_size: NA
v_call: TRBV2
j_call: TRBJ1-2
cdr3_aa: CASSENPANYGYTF
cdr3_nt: TGTGCCAGCAGTGAAAACCCGGCTAACTATGGCTACACCTTC

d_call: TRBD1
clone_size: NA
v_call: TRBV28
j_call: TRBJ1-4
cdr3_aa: CASGFGTAQKLFF
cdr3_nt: TGTGCCAGCGGATTCGGGACAGCTCAAAAACTGTTTTTT

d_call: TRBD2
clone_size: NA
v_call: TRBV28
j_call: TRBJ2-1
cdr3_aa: CASSPPASGVLSPSNEQFF
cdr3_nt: TGTGCCAGCAGTCCGCCGGCTAGCGGGGTTCTCAGTCCGTCCAATGAGCAGTTCTTC

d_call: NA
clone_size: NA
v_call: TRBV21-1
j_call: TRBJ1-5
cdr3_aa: CASRQGDQPQHF
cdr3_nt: TGTGCCAGCAGACAGGGTGATCAGCCCCAGCATTTT

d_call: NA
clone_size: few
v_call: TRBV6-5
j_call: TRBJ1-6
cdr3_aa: CASRTRGALSPLHF
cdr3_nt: TGTGCCAGCAGGACCCGGGGGGCGCTTTCACCCCTCCACTTT

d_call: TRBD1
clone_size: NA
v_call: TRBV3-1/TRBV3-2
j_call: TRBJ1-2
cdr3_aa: CASSQTGEYGYTF
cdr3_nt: TGTGCCAGCAGCCAAACAGGGGAGTATGGCTACACCTTC

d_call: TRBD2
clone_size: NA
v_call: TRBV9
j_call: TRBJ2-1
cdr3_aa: CASSALAGSYNEQFF
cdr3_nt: TGTGCCAGCAGCGCCTTAGCGGGATCCTACAATGAGCAGTTCTTC

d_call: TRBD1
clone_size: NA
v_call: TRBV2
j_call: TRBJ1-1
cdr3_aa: CASSVDRLNTEAFF
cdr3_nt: TGTGCCAGCAGCGTGGACAGGCTGAACACTGAAGCTTTCTTT

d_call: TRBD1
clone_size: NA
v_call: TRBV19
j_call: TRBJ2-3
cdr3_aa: CASSSQTGGRTDTQYF
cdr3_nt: TGTGCCAGTAGTAGCCAAACAGGGGGCCGCACAGATACGCAGTATTTT

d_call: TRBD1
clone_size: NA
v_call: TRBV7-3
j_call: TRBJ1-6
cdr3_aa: CASSLDRTSPLHF
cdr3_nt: TGTGCCAGCAGCCTGGACAGGACCTCACCCCTCCACTTT

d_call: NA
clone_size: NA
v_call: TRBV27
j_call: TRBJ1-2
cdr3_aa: CASSLSGDYGYTF
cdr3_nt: TGTGCCAGCAGTTTATCAGGGGACTACGGCTACACCTTC

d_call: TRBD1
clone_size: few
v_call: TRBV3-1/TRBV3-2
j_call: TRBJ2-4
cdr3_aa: CASSQDGTGGAQYF
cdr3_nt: TGTGCCAGCAGCCAAGATGGGACAGGGGGCGCACAGTACTTC

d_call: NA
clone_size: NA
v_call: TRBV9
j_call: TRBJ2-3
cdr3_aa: CASSVRELTDTQYF
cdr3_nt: TGTGCCAGCAGCGTGAGGGAGCTCACAGATACGCAGTATTTT

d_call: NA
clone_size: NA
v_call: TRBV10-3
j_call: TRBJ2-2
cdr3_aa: CAITGAQNTGELFF
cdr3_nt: TGTGCCATCACAGGGGCCCAGAACACCGGGGAGCTGTTTTTT

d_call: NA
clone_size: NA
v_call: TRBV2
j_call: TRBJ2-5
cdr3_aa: CASYRLGGLGTQYF
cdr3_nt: TGTGCCAGCTATCGTCTTGGGGGACTGGGGACCCAGTACTTC

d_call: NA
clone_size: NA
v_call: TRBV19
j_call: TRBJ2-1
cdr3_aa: CASRTSSYNEQFF
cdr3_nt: TGTGCCAGTAGGACAAGCTCCTACAATGAGCAGTTCTTC

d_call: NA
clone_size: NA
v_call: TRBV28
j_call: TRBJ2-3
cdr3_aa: CASTELPSTDTQYF
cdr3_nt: TGTGCCAGCACGGAGTTACCGAGCACAGATACGCAGTATTTT

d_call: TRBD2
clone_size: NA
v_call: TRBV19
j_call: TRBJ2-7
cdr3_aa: CASSIDASGYEQYF
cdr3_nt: TGTGCCAGTAGTATAGACGCTAGCGGCTACGAGCAGTACTTC

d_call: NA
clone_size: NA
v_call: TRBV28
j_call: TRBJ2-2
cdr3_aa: CASMSTGELFF
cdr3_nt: TGTGCCAGTATGAGCACCGGGGAGCTGTTTTTT

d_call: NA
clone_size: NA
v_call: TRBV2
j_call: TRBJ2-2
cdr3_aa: CASSSGTRGGELFF
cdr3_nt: TGTGCCAGCAGTTCGGGGACCAGGGGCGGGGAGCTGTTTTTT

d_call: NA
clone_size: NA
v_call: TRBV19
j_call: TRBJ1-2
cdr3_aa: CASSIGAGARGYTF
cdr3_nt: TGTGCCAGTAGTATCGGGGCAGGGGCAAGGGGCTACACCTTC

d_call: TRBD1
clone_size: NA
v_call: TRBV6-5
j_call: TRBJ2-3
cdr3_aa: CASSTTDRGTDTQYF
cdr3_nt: TGTGCCAGCAGTACAACCGACAGGGGAACAGATACGCAGTATTTT

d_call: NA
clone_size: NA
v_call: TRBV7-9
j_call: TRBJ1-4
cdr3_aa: CASRPGVHLGEKLFF
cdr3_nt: TGTGCCAGCAGGCCAGGGGTTCACCTCGGGGAAAAACTGTTTTTT

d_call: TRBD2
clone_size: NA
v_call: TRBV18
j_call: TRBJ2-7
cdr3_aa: CASSPLALAGGGSYEQYF
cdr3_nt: TGTGCCAGCTCACCCCTCGCGCTAGCGGGAGGAGGGTCCTACGAGCAGTACTTC

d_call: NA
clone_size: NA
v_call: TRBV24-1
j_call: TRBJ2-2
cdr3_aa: CATSDPGQNTGELFF
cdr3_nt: TGTGCCACCAGTGACCCGGGACAGAACACCGGGGAGCTGTTTTTT